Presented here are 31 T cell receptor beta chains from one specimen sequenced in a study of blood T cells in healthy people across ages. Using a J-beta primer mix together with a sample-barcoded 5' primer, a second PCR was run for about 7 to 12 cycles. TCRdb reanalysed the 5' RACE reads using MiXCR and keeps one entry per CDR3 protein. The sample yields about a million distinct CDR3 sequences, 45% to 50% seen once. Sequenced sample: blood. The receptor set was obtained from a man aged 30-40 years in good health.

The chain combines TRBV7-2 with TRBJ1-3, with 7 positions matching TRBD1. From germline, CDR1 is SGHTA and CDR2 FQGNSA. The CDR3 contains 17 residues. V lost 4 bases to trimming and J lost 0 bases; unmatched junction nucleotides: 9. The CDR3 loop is CASSSRQGLYSGNTIYF. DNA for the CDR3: TGTGCCAGCAGCTCCCGACAGGGTTTATACTCTGGAAACACCATATATTTT.

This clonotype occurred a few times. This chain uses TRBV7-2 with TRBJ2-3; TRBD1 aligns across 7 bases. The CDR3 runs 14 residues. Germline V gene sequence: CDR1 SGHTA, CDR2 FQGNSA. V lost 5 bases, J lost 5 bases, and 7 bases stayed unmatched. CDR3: CASSRRQGGDTQYF. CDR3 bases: TGTGCCAGCAGCCGGCGACAGGGCGGAGATACGCAGTATTTT.

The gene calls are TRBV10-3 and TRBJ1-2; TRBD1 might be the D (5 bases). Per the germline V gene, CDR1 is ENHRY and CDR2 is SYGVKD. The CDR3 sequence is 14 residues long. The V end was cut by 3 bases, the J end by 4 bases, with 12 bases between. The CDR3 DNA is TGTGCCATCAGTGAAAGCGCAAGGGGCTATGGCTACACCTTC. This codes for CAISESARGYGYTF.

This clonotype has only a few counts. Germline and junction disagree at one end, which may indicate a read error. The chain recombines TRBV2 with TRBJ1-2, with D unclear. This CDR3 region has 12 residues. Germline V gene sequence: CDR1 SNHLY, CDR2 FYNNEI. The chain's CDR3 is CASTEDGYGYTF. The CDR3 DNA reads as TGTGCCAGCACTGAAGATGGCTATGGCTACACCTTC.

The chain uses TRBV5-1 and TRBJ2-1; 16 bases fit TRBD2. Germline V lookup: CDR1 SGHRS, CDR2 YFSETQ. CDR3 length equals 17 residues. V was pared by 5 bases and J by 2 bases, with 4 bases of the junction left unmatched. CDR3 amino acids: CASSYGTSGGAYNEQFF. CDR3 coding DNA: TGCGCCAGCAGTTACGGGACTAGCGGGGGGGCCTACAATGAGCAGTTCTTC.

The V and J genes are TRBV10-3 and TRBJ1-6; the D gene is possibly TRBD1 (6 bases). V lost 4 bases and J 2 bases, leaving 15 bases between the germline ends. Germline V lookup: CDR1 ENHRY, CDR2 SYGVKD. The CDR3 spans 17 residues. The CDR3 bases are TGTGCCATCAGTGGACGGGGGCAGGGGACCTATAATTCACCCCTCCACTTT. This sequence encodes CAISGRGQGTYNSPLHF.

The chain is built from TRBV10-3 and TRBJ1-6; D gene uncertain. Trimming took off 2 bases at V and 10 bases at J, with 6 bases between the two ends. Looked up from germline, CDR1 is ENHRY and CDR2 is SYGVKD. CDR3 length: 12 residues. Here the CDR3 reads CAISEPDSPLHF. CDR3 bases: TGTGCCATCAGTGAGCCCGACTCACCCCTCCACTTT.

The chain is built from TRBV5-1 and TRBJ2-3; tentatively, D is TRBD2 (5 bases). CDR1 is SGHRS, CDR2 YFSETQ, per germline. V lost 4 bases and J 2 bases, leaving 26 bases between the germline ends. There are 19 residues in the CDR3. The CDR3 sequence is CASSPTRGVVEVTTDTQYF. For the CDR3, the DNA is TGCGCCAGCAGCCCCACCCGGGGAGTAGTCGAGGTCACCACAGATACGCAGTATTTT.

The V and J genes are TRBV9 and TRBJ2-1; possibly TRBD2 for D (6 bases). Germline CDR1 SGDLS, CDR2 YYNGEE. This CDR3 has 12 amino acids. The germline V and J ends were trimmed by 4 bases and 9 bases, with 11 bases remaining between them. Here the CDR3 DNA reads TGTGCCAGCAGCCCCGGGACTCCTGAGCAGTTCTTC. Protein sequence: CASSPGTPEQFF.

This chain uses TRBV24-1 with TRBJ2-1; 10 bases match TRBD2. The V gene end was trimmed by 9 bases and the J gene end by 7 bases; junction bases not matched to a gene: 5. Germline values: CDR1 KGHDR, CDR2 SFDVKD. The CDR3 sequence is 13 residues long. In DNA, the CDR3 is TGTGCCACCTCAGCGGGAGGGCATAATGAGCAGTTCTTC. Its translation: CATSAGGHNEQFF.

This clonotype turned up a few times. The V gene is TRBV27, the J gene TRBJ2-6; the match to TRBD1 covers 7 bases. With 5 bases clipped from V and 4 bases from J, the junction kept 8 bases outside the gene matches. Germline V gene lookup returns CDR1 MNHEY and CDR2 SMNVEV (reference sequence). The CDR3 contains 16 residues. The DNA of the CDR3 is TGTGCCAGCAGTCACCGACAGGGTATAGGGGCCAACGTCCTGACTTTC. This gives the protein CASSHRQGIGANVLTF.

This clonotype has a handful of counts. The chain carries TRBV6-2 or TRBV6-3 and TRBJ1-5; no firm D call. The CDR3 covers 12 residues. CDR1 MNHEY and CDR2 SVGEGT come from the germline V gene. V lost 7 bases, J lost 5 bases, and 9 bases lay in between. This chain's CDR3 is CASIPFHQPQHF. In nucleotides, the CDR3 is TGTGCCAGCATCCCATTTCATCAGCCCCAGCATTTT.

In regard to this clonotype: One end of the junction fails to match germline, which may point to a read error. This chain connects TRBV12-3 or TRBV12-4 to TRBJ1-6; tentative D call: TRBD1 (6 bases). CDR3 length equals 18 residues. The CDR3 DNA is TGTGCCGGCAGCTATAAATGGGGGCCAGAAAAGGCGAATTCACCCCTCCACTTT. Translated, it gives CAGSYKWGPEKANSPLHF.

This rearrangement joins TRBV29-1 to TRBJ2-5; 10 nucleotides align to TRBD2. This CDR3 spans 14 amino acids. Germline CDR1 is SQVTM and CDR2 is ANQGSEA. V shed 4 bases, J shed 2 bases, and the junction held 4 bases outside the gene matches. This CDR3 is CSVVLAGEQETQYF. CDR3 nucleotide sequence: TGCAGCGTTGTCCTAGCGGGGGAACAAGAGACCCAGTACTTC.

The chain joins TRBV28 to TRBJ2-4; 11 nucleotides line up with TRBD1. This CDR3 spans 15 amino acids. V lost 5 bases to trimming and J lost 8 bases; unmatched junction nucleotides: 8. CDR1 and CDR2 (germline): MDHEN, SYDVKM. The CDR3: CASSTTGQGADIQYF. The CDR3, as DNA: TGTGCCAGCAGTACAACAGGACAGGGGGCGGACATTCAGTACTTC.

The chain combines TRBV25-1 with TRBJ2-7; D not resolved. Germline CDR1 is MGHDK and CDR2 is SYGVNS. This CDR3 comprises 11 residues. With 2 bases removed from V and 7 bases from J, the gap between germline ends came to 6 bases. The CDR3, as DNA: TGTGCCAGCAGTGAAATGTGTGAGCAGTACTTC. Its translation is CASSEMCEQYF.

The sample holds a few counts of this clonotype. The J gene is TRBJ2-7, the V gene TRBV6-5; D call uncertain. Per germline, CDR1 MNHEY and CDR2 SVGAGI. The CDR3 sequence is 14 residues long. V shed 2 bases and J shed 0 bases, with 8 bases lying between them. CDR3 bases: TGTGCCAGCAGTTACCAAGGCGTCTCCTACGAGCAGTACTTC. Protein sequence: CASSYQGVSYEQYF.

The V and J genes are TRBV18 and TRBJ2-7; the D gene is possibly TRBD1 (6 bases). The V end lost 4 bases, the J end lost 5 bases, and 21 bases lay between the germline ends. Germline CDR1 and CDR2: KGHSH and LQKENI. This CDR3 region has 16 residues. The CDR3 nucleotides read TGTGCCAGCTCACTTGAAGTTGGGGGCGTTTCCGACGAGCAGTACTTC. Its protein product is CASSLEVGGVSDEQYF.

This CDR3 reads CASSLEGGNEQFF. Written as DNA, the CDR3 is TGTGCCAGCAGCTTAGAGGGTGGGAATGAGCAGTTCTTC. The V and J genes are TRBV7-2 and TRBJ2-1; unclear D gene. Germline loops: CDR1 SGHTA, CDR2 FQGNSA. CDR3 size: 13 residues. Trimming stripped 1 base from V and 7 bases from J, with 8 bases between.

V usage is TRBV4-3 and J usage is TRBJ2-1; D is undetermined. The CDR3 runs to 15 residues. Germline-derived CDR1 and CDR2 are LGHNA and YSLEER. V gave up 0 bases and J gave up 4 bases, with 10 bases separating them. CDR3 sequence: CASSQDRSLYNEQFF. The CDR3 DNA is TGCGCCAGCAGCCAAGATCGTTCCCTTTACAATGAGCAGTTCTTC.

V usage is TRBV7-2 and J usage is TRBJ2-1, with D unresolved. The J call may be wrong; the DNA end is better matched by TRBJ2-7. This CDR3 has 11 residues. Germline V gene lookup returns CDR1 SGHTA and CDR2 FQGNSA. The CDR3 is CASGNYNEQYF. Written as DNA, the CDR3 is TGTGCCAGCGGAAACTACAATGAGCAGTACTTC.

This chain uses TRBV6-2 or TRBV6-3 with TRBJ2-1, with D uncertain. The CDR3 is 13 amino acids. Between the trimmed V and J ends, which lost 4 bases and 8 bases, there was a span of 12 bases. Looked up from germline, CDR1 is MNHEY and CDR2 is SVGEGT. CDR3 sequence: CASSFPPADEQFF. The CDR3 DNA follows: TGTGCCAGCAGTTTCCCCCCGGCGGATGAGCAGTTCTTC.

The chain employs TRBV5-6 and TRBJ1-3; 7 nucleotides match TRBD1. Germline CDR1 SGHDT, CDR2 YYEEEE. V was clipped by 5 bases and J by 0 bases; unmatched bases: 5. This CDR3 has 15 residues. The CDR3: CASSPPGGSGNTIYF. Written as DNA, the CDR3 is TGTGCCAGCAGTCCACCAGGGGGCTCTGGAAACACCATATATTTT.

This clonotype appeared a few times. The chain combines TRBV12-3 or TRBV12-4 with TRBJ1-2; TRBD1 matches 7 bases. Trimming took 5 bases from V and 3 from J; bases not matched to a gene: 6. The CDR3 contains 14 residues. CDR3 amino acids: CASSATGTDYGYTF. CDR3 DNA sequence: TGTGCCAGCAGTGCCACCGGGACAGACTATGGCTACACCTTC.

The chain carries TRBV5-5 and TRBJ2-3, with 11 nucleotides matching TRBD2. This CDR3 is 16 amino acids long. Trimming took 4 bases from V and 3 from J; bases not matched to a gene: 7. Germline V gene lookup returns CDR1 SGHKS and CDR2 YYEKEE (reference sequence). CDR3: CASSTTSGGGTDTQYF. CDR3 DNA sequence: TGTGCCAGCAGCACCACTAGCGGGGGAGGTACAGATACGCAGTATTTT. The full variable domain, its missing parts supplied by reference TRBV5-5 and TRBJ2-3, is DAGVTQSPTHLIKTRGQQVTLRCSPISGHKSVSWYQQVLGQGPQFIFQYYEKEERGRGNFPDRFSARQFPNYSSELNVNALLLGDSALYLCASSTTSGGGTDTQYFGPGTRLTVL.

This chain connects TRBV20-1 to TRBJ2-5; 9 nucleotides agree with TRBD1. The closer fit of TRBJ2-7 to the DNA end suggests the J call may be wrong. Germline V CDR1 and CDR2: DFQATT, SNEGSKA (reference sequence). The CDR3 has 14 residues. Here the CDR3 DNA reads TGCAGTGCTAGACTCGGGACAGGGCAAGGCGAGCAGTACTTC. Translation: CSARLGTGQGEQYF.

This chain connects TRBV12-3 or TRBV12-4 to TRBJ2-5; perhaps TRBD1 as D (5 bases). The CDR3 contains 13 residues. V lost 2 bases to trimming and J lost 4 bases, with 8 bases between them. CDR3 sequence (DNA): TGTGCCAGCAGTTTAAGGCAGGGAGAGACCCAGTACTTC. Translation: CASSLRQGETQYF.

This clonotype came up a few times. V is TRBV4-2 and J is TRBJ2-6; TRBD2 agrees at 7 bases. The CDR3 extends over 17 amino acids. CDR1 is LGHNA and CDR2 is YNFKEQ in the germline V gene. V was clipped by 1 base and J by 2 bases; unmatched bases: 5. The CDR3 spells CASSQGSAGTGANVLTF. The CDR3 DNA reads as TGTGCCAGCAGCCAAGGATCAGCGGGGACTGGGGCCAACGTCCTGACTTTC.

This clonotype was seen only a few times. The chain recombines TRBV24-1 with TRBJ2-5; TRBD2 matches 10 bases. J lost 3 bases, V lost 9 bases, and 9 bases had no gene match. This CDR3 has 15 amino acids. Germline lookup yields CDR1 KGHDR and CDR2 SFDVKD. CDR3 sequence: CATGRTSGQKETQYF. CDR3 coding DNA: TGTGCCACCGGAAGGACTAGCGGACAGAAAGAGACCCAGTACTTC.

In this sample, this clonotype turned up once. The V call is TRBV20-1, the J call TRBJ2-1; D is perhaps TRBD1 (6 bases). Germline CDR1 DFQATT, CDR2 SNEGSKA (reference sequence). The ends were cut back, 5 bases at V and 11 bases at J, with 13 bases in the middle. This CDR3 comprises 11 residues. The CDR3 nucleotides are TGCAGTGCTCTGACAGGAGATCAGCAGTTCTTC. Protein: CSALTGDQQFF.

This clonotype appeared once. CDR3 sequence: CSARDSELAKNIQYF. CDR3 bases: TGCAGTGCTAGAGATAGCGAGCTAGCCAAAAACATTCAGTACTTC. The chain links TRBV20-1 to TRBJ2-4, with D perhaps TRBD2 (5 bases). The V end was cut by 0 bases, the J end by 0 bases, with 9 bases between. Germline loops: CDR1 DFQATT, CDR2 SNEGSKA (reference sequence). The CDR3 spans 15 residues.